These 23 T cell receptor beta chains were all obtained from the same sample, sequenced in a study of T cells in Graves' hyperthyroidism and ophthalmopathy. Amplified regions were TCR beta CDR3 sequences from RNA transcripts. HTBI primers were employed in a first-round RT-PCR of the TCR CDR3. TCRdb reanalysed the multiplex PCR reads using MiXCR and keeps one entry per CDR3 protein. The sample has approximately 620,000 distinct CDR3 sequences; about 15% are singletons. Sequencing was carried out using blood. These TCRs come from a woman between 25 and 40 years old with Graves' hyperthyroidism that later progressed to Graves' ophthalmopathy.

The sample holds many counts of this clonotype. The chain uses TRBV6-6 and TRBJ2-7; D perhaps matches TRBD2 (6 bases). The CDR3 contains 15 residues. Germline-derived CDR1 and CDR2 are MNHNY and SVGAGI (reference sequence). The V end was cut by 0 bases, the J end by 6 bases, with 15 bases between. This CDR3 is CASSYSGTPVTEQYF. CDR3 bases: TGTGCCAGCAGTTACTCGGGGACTCCTGTGACCGAGCAGTACTTC.

At least ten counts were recorded for this clonotype. V usage is TRBV30 and J usage is TRBJ1-5; weak D call: TRBD1 (5 bases). V lost 4 bases and J 5 bases, leaving 15 bases between the germline ends. Germline lookup yields CDR1 GTSNPN and CDR2 SVGIG (reference sequence). The CDR3 loop spans 14 amino acids. The CDR3 region has the DNA TGTGCCTGGAACTCGCAGGGAGGGGATCAGCCCCAGCATTTT. Its protein product is CAWNSQGGDQPQHF. The entire variable domain, with the rest obtained from reference TRBV30 and TRBJ1-5, is as follows: SQTIHQWPATLVQPVGSPLSLECTVEGTSNPNLYWYRQAAGRGLQLLFYSVGIGQISSEVPQNLSASRPQDRQFILSSKKLLLSDSGFYLCAWNSQGGDQPQHFGDGTRLSIL.

The CDR3 sequence: CASSLEGQGTDTQYF. The CDR3 DNA reads as TGTGCCAGCAGCTTAGAGGGACAGGGCACAGATACGCAGTATTTT. V gene TRBV7-2 combines with J gene TRBJ2-3, with 8 nucleotides matching TRBD1. V dropped 1 base and J dropped 1; count of bases not matched to a gene: 1. CDR1 SGHTA and CDR2 FQGNSA come from the germline V gene. The CDR3 loop spans 15 amino acids.

This clonotype was seen repeatedly, ten times or more. The chain uses TRBV28 and TRBJ2-1; 8 bases are shared with TRBD2. Germline V lookup: CDR1 MDHEN, CDR2 SYDVKM. J was trimmed by 1 base and V by 6 bases; bases with no gene match: 14. This CDR3 has 18 residues. CDR3: CASSPPFAGGKSYNEQFF. In nucleotides, the CDR3 is TGTGCCAGCAGCCCCCCGTTCGCGGGAGGAAAGTCCTACAATGAGCAGTTCTTC.

This clonotype was found many times. CDR3 DNA: TGTGCCAGCACCCGAGGAGGGTCCCTCTCTGGAAACACCATATATTTT. Its protein product is CASTRGGSLSGNTIYF. This chain connects TRBV28 to TRBJ1-3; unclear D gene. Between the trimmed V and J ends, which lost 7 bases and 0 bases, there was a span of 16 bases. The V gene's germline CDR1 is MDHEN and CDR2 SYDVKM. CDR3 size: 16 residues.

The V gene is TRBV27, the J gene TRBJ2-1, with TRBD1 identical over 8 bases. The CDR3 spans 14 residues. Per germline, CDR1 MNHEY and CDR2 SMNVEV (reference sequence). The V and J ends lost 10 bases and 10 bases, in that order; junction bases with no gene match: 15. Written as DNA, the CDR3 is TGTGCCACCGGCCCAGGGGGCTGGGGGTACGAGCAGTTCTTC. Its protein is CATGPGGWGYEQFF.

This clonotype was picked up many times. J is TRBJ2-7 and V is TRBV28; 7 bases line up with TRBD2. The germline CDR1 and CDR2 sequences are MDHEN and SYDVKM. The CDR3 is made up of 15 amino acids. V shed 6 bases, J shed 2 bases, and the junction held 10 bases outside the gene matches. CDR3 sequence (DNA): TGTGCCAGCAGCCCGGCCGGGACTATGACCTACGAGCAGTACTTC. Encoded protein: CASSPAGTMTYEQYF. Using reference TRBV28 and TRBJ2-7 for the parts outside the CDR3, the full variable domain is DVKVTQSSRYLVKRTGEKVFLECVQDMDHENMFWYRQDPGLGLRLIYFSYDVKMKEKGDIPEGYSVSREKKERFSLILESASTNQTSMYLCASSPAGTMTYEQYFGPGTRLTVT.

At least ten counts were recorded for this clonotype. This chain joins TRBV30 and TRBJ2-7; D gene uncertain. Germline V CDR1 and CDR2: GTSNPN, SVGIG (reference sequence). CDR3 length equals 11 residues. V was trimmed by 3 bases and J by 3 bases, leaving 6 bases between them. This CDR3 reads CAWRGVYEQYF. Written as DNA, the CDR3 is TGTGCCTGGAGAGGCGTCTACGAGCAGTACTTC. Full variable domain (missing parts from reference TRBV30 and TRBJ2-7): SQTIHQWPATLVQPVGSPLSLECTVEGTSNPNLYWYRQAAGRGLQLLFYSVGIGQISSEVPQNLSASRPQDRQFILSSKKLLLSDSGFYLCAWRGVYEQYFGPGTRLTVT.

This clonotype was found a few times. The rearrangement uses TRBV5-6 and TRBJ1-1; D remains unclear. Germline assignment: CDR1 SGHDT and CDR2 YYEEEE. V dropped 0 bases and J dropped 5 bases, with 5 bases sitting between them. The length of the CDR3 is 12 residues. CDR3 residues: CASSLALTEAFF. The DNA for the CDR3 is TGTGCCAGCAGCTTGGCCTTAACTGAAGCTTTCTTT.

Ten or more counts support this clonotype. This chain links TRBV5-1 with TRBJ2-6, with 7 bases aligning to TRBD1. The junction had 3 bases not matched to a gene; V was cut back by 4 bases and J by 2 bases. The CDR3 loop spans 15 amino acids. Germline CDR1 SGHRS, CDR2 YFSETQ. The CDR3 DNA is TGCGCCAGCAGCCCCGGACAGGCTGGGGCCAACGTCCTGACTTTC. Protein product: CASSPGQAGANVLTF.

This clonotype came up many times. The chain combines TRBV28 with TRBJ2-2, with a possible D match to TRBD1 (6 bases). CDR1 and CDR2 (germline): MDHEN, SYDVKM. The CDR3 length is 18 residues. Deletions cut 7 bases from V and 3 bases from J, with 24 bases between. CDR3 residues: CASILSFPGQSDTGELFF. The CDR3 DNA reads as TGTGCCAGCATCCTTTCCTTCCCGGGACAATCGGACACCGGGGAGCTGTTTTTT. The complete variable domain, with remaining parts taken from reference TRBV28 and TRBJ2-2, reads DVKVTQSSRYLVKRTGEKVFLECVQDMDHENMFWYRQDPGLGLRLIYFSYDVKMKEKGDIPEGYSVSREKKERFSLILESASTNQTSMYLCASILSFPGQSDTGELFFGEGSRLTVL.

The gene calls are TRBV24-1 and TRBJ2-1; 9 bases line up with TRBD2. Per the germline V gene, CDR1 is KGHDR and CDR2 is SFDVKD. The trim removed 8 bases at V and 6 bases at J, leaving 7 bases unmatched. The CDR3 consists of 14 residues. The CDR3 reads CATTPGTSFNEQFF. The CDR3 bases are TGTGCCACCACACCCGGGACTAGCTTCAATGAGCAGTTCTTC.

The V call is TRBV19, the J call TRBJ1-6; 9 bases are shared with TRBD1. CDR1 is LNHDA, CDR2 SQIVND, per germline (reference sequence). This CDR3 is built from 16 residues. V lost 7 bases and J lost 4; bases outside the gene matches: 8. The chain's CDR3 is CASTTPGTGYNSPLHF. CDR3 DNA: TGTGCCAGTACCACCCCCGGGACAGGGTATAATTCACCCCTCCACTTT.

This clonotype was seen at least ten times. The rearrangement uses TRBV20-1 and TRBJ2-5; either TRBD1 or TRBD2 may supply D (6 bases each). Germline V lookup: CDR1 DFQATT, CDR2 SNEGSKA (reference sequence). Trimming shortened V by 0 bases and J by 5 bases, and 10 bases separated the two germline ends. The length of the CDR3 is 13 residues. The CDR3 region is CSARDVGGETQYF. In DNA, the CDR3 is TGCAGTGCTAGAGATGTGGGGGGCGAGACCCAGTACTTC.

This clonotype was seen ten or more times. This chain uses TRBV15 with TRBJ1-1; D remains ambiguous. The germline V gene has CDR1 LNHNV and CDR2 YYDKDF (reference sequence). V was pared by 3 bases and J by 1 base, with 6 bases between. The CDR3 covers 13 residues. The chain's CDR3 is CATSSSGNTEAFF. The CDR3 DNA follows: TGTGCCACCAGCAGTTCGGGGAACACTGAAGCTTTCTTT.

The rearrangement uses TRBV3-1 and TRBJ1-1; no definite D call. Deletions cut 2 bases from V and 5 bases from J, with 18 bases between. This CDR3 is 16 amino acids long. Germline V gene lookup returns CDR1 LGHDT and CDR2 YNNKEL (reference sequence). CDR3 sequence: CASSQIPYRGGTEAFF. The CDR3 DNA sequence: TGTGCCAGCAGCCAAATTCCTTACCGGGGAGGGACTGAAGCTTTCTTT.

V and J are TRBV30 and TRBJ2-2; TRBD2 might be the D (5 bases). The CDR3 loop spans 16 amino acids. Germline V gene lookup returns CDR1 GTSNPN and CDR2 SVGIG (reference sequence). V lost 3 bases and J lost 10, with 24 bases in between. This CDR3 reads CAWSHLRGSVAEELFF. The CDR3 DNA reads TGTGCCTGGAGCCATCTACGGGGTTCGGTCGCCGAGGAGCTGTTTTTT.

This clonotype was counted many times. This chain uses TRBV11-3 with TRBJ2-2, with TRBD2 matching 9 bases. Germline CDR1 reads SGHNT; CDR2 reads YENEEA. The CDR3 is 12 amino acids. V lost 9 bases to trimming and J lost 7 bases; unmatched junction nucleotides: 3. CDR3 in amino acids: CASIAGVGELFF. As DNA, the CDR3 is TGTGCCAGTATAGCGGGAGTCGGGGAGCTGTTTTTT.

This clonotype was seen ten or more times. The chain links TRBV2 to TRBJ1-5, with D perhaps matching TRBD1 (5 bases). The germline V gene encodes CDR1 SNHLY and CDR2 FYNNEI. The germline V and J ends were trimmed by 5 bases and 3 bases, with 14 bases remaining between them. The CDR3 is made up of 15 amino acids. In DNA, the CDR3 is TGTGCCAGCAGTAGAGAAACGACAGTCAATCAGCCCCAGCATTTT. Translation gives CASSRETTVNQPQHF.

This clonotype has more than one count but fewer than ten. The gene calls are TRBV20-1 and TRBJ2-1; tentatively, D is TRBD2 (6 bases). Trimming took off 0 bases at V and 5 bases at J, with 20 bases between the two ends. Germline V CDR1 and CDR2: DFQATT, SNEGSKA (reference sequence). This CDR3 spans 17 amino acids. DNA of the CDR3: TGCAGTGCTAGAGATGGGGAAGGGGCTAGCGAGAACAATGAGCAGTTCTTC. Its protein product is CSARDGEGASENNEQFF.

This clonotype was counted once. The chain has TRBV6-1 and TRBJ2-3; D is perhaps TRBD2 (5 bases). This CDR3 is 19 amino acids long. V lost 5 bases and J lost 6, with 30 bases in between. Germline V CDR1 and CDR2: MNHNS, SASEGT. As DNA, the CDR3 is TGTGCCAGCAGTCTCTCCCCCGGGGAGCGAGCCTACCTCAGGGATACGCAGTATTTT. Its protein is CASSLSPGERAYLRDTQYF.

The rearrangement links TRBV25-1 to TRBJ1-2, with no clear D. V lost 3 bases, J lost 0 bases, and 8 bases lay in between. The CDR3 extends over 14 amino acids. Looked up from germline, CDR1 is MGHDK and CDR2 is SYGVNS. The chain's CDR3 is CASSEGEANYGYTF. The CDR3 bases are TGTGCCAGCAGTGAGGGAGAAGCTAACTATGGCTACACCTTC.

This clonotype was detected a few times. The CDR3 region is CAIRNGTDQNEKLFF. As DNA, the CDR3 is TGTGCCATCAGAAATGGGACAGACCAAAATGAAAAACTGTTTTTT. The rearrangement joins TRBV10-3 to TRBJ1-4; TRBD1 matches 7 bases. The CDR3 consists of 15 residues. Germline CDR1 reads ENHRY; CDR2 reads SYGVKD. V lost 6 bases to trimming and J lost 5 bases; unmatched junction nucleotides: 9.